The next 18 T cell receptor beta chains were all read from a single sample in a study of shared clonotypes between healthy human individuals. The assay was immunoSEQ multiplex PCR, and TCRdb's table has in-frame clones only and misses some. This table holds about 1,900,000 clones, approximately 94% found once. Naive-designated CD8 cells lacked CD45RO, were positively enriched for CCR7, and omitted terminally differentiated effector memory CD45RA+ cells. The sample taken for sequencing was naive CD8+ T cells sorted from blood. The receptor source for this set is a man in his late teens or twenties in good health.

The chain uses TRBV2 and TRBJ2-5, with D perhaps matching TRBD2 (6 bases). V shed 7 bases and J shed 7 bases, with 25 bases lying between them. The CDR3 contains 16 residues. Germline lookup yields CDR1 SNHLY and CDR2 FYNNEI. DNA for the CDR3: TGTGCCAGCACCCCCTTATTGACTAGGGGAACATGGACCCAGTACTTC. Translated, it gives CASTPLLTRGTWTQYF.

This clone came up once. This chain uses TRBV25-1 with TRBJ2-7; D may be TRBD1 (5 bases). CDR3 length: 13 amino acids. Per germline, CDR1 MGHDK and CDR2 SYGVNS. V gave up 1 base and J gave up 2 bases, with 6 bases separating them. The DNA of the CDR3 is TGTGCCAGCAGTGAATTAGGGGCCTACGAGCAGTACTTC. It yields the protein CASSELGAYEQYF.

This rearrangement joins TRBV18 to TRBJ1-1; 7 bases agree with TRBD1. Germline-derived CDR1 and CDR2 are KGHSH and LQKENI. The CDR3 covers 15 residues. The junction had 5 bases not matched to a gene; V was cut back by 1 base and J by 3 bases. The CDR3 spells CASSPRQGYDTEAFF. DNA of the CDR3: TGTGCCAGCTCACCACGACAGGGTTACGACACTGAAGCTTTCTTT.

The chain combines TRBV18 with TRBJ2-5, with TRBD2 identical over 7 bases. The CDR3 length is 16 residues. V lost 3 bases and J lost 5; bases outside the gene matches: 12. Germline lookup yields CDR1 KGHSH and CDR2 LQKENI. CDR3 in amino acids: CASSPPASGVDETQYF. The DNA for the CDR3 is TGTGCCAGCTCACCGCCGGCCAGCGGGGTCGACGAGACCCAGTACTTC.

This clone occurred once. The chain is built from TRBV29-1 and TRBJ2-5; 13 positions agree with TRBD2. Germline lookup yields CDR1 SQVTM and CDR2 ANQGSEA. The CDR3 loop spans 16 amino acids. J lost 2 bases, V lost 8 bases, and 11 bases had no gene match. This CDR3 reads CSSGLAGERLQETQYF. CDR3 nucleotides: TGCAGCTCAGGACTAGCGGGAGAAAGGTTACAAGAGACCCAGTACTTC.

The chain uses TRBV7-9 and TRBJ1-4, with 9 positions matching TRBD1. CDR1 is SEHNR and CDR2 is FQNEAQ in the germline V gene (reference sequence). Germline trimming cut 1 base from V and 7 bases from J; bases unmatched to any gene: 4. The CDR3 runs to 15 residues. Here the CDR3 DNA reads TGTGCCAGCAGCTTAGTTGGGACAGGGCCTGAAAAACTGTTTTTT. Protein product: CASSLVGTGPEKLFF.

The V call is TRBV5-1, the J call TRBJ2-1; the match to TRBD2 covers 13 bases. After removal of 4 bases from V and 1 base from J, the junction contained 5 bases not matched to a gene. Germline lookup yields CDR1 SGHRS and CDR2 YFSETQ. The CDR3 sequence is 17 residues long. Written as DNA, the CDR3 is TGCGCCAGCAGCCAAGGGACTAGCGGGAAGTCCTACAATGAGCAGTTCTTC. It yields the protein CASSQGTSGKSYNEQFF.

The chain uses TRBV2 and TRBJ2-5; possible D gene TRBD2, 7 bases. The CDR3 is made up of 15 amino acids. Germline V CDR1 and CDR2: SNHLY, FYNNEI. With 3 bases removed from V and 7 bases from J, the gap between germline ends came to 18 bases. Here the CDR3 DNA reads TGTGCCAGCAGTGATGGGCGGGGGCTCTGGGCGACCCAGTACTTC. Its translation: CASSDGRGLWATQYF.

The J gene is TRBJ2-7, the V gene TRBV11-2; no definite D call. The CDR3 has 13 residues. CDR1 is SGHAT, CDR2 FQNNGV, per germline. Trimming took 6 bases from V and 0 from J, leaving 9 bases between them. The CDR3 DNA sequence: TGTGCCAGCAGTCCCGACGACTCCTACGAGCAGTACTTC. Encoded protein: CASSPDDSYEQYF. The variable domain in full, with the rest retrieved from reference TRBV11-2 and TRBJ2-7, is EAGVAQSPRYKIIEKRQSVAFWCNPISGHATLYWYQQILGQGPKLLIQFQNNGVVDDSQLPKDRFSAERLKGVDSTLKIQPAKLEDSAVYLCASSPDDSYEQYFGPGTRLTVT.

V is TRBV29-1 and J is TRBJ2-7, with D perhaps given as TRBD1 or TRBD2 (6 bases each). The CDR3 spans 14 residues. CDR1 and CDR2 from the germline V gene are SQVTM and ANQGSEA. Trimming stripped 1 base from V and 6 bases from J, with 16 bases between. The CDR3 spells CSVEGTIQGGEQYF. CDR3 in DNA: TGCAGCGTTGAAGGAACTATACAGGGAGGCGAGCAGTACTTC.

The chain carries TRBV7-9 and TRBJ2-6; 9 nucleotides line up with TRBD1. The CDR3 covers 17 residues. J lost 2 bases, V lost 3 bases, and 5 bases had no gene match. Germline CDR1 is SEHNR and CDR2 is FQNEAQ (reference sequence). The CDR3 DNA sequence: TGTGCCAGCAGCTTGGACAGGGGAGGCGCTGGGGCCAACGTCCTGACTTTC. Translation gives CASSLDRGGAGANVLTF.

The CDR3 spells CASSLLQSSAPYEQYF. Here the CDR3 DNA reads TGTGCCAGTAGTCTACTTCAGTCGTCGGCCCCCTACGAGCAGTACTTC. J is TRBJ2-7 and V is TRBV19, with D unclear. The germline V and J ends were trimmed by 5 bases and 2 bases, with 19 bases remaining between them. CDR3 size: 16 residues. Germline V gene lookup returns CDR1 LNHDA and CDR2 SQIVND (reference sequence).

V and J are TRBV7-2 and TRBJ2-2; D unclear. This CDR3 spans 17 amino acids. V was pared by 2 bases and J by 6 bases, with 19 bases between. In germline, CDR1 is SGHTA, CDR2 FQGNSA. The CDR3 coding sequence is TGTGCCAGCAGCTTAATCCTAGGAAAGACCCTACCCGGGGAGCTGTTTTTT. Residues: CASSLILGKTLPGELFF.

The J gene is TRBJ2-5, the V gene TRBV27, with D possibly matching TRBD1 (5 bases). Per the germline V gene, CDR1 is MNHEY and CDR2 is SMNVEV (reference sequence). V gave up 4 bases and J gave up 5 bases, with 14 bases separating them. The CDR3 covers 14 residues. The CDR3: CASSYSPPGETQYF. In DNA, the CDR3 is TGTGCCAGCAGTTATAGCCCCCCAGGGGAGACCCAGTACTTC.

This clone has only a few counts. The rearrangement links TRBV27 to TRBJ1-5, with 7 bases lining up with TRBD1. V gave up 5 bases and J gave up 5 bases; unmatched junction bases: 6. This CDR3 is 14 amino acids long. Germline V gene lookup returns CDR1 MNHEY and CDR2 SMNVEV (reference sequence). The DNA for the CDR3 is TGTGCCAGCAGTCAACAGGGGTCGGATCAGCCCCAGCATTTT. The encoded protein is CASSQQGSDQPQHF.

This clone was observed a few times. The sample carries other DNA sequences with the same CDR3. V and J are TRBV19 and TRBJ2-7; no clear D gene. CDR3 size: 13 residues. V was pared by 1 base and J by 1 base, with 5 bases between. CDR1 is LNHDA and CDR2 is SQIVND in the germline V gene (reference sequence). The CDR3 bases are TGTGCCAGTAGTATAGTCGGGTCCTACGAGCAGTACTTC. Residues: CASSIVGSYEQYF.

Note on this clone: One end of the junction fails to match germline, which may point to a read error. This rearrangement joins TRBV7-7 to TRBJ2-3, with TRBD2 matching 8 bases. From germline, CDR1 is SSHAT and CDR2 FNYEAQ (reference sequence). This CDR3 spans 16 amino acids. In nucleotides, the CDR3 is TGTGCTAGCAGCCCGGGAGGGGGTCTTAGCACAGATACGCAGTATTTT. Translated, it gives CASSPGGGLSTDTQYF. Using reference TRBV7-7 and TRBJ2-3 for the parts outside the CDR3, the full variable domain is GAGVSQSPRYKVTKRGQDVTLRCDPISSHATLYWYQQALGQGPEFLTYFNYEAQPDKSGLPSDRFSAERPEGSISTLTIQRTEQRDSAMYRCASSPGGGLSTDTQYFGPGTRLTVL.

The chain employs TRBV5-1 and TRBJ2-3; D perhaps matches TRBD2 (5 bases). Deletions cut 7 bases from V and 2 bases from J, with 14 bases between. Germline CDR1 reads SGHRS; CDR2 reads YFSETQ. CDR3 length: 14 residues. The CDR3 DNA reads TGCGCCAGCGGATTGGACTCCTACACAGATACGCAGTATTTT. Translated: CASGLDSYTDTQYF.